This TCR beta chain was identified during a study of blood T cell repertoires in COVID-19. On the study more broadly: Specimens from acute and convalescent COVID-19 originated in the United States, Italy and Spain. PBMCs, B-cell-depleted T cells, or T cells were the source of the cDNA or gDNA that made up the material.

Profiled with immunoSEQ multiplex PCR; TCRdb holds only in-frame clones, not every one. The data contain approximately 12,000 clones, approximately 88% of them singletons. CDR3 size: 15 residues. V was pared by 5 bases and J by 7 bases, with 8 bases of the junction left unmatched. Germline CDR1 and CDR2: SGHDT and YYEEEE. This clonotype was sampled from a human donor in a cohort sampled during active COVID-19. This chain joins TRBV5-6 and TRBJ1-6; 8 bases align to TRBD1. Sequenced material: peripheral blood. CDR3 nucleotides: TGTGCCAGCAGTTACCGGACAGGGAGGAATTCACCCCTCCACTTT. Residues: CASSYRTGRNSPLHF.